These 14 T cell receptor beta chains came from one sample sequenced in a study of neoadjuvant anti-PD-1 for oral cavity cancer (dated by TCRdb to the early 2020s). The time point tag for this specimen amounts to: before neoadjuvant nivolumab. Libraries were built with the immunoSEQ multiplex PCR assay. TCRdb carries this immuneACCESS record with in-frame sequences only. Its versions omit some clonotypes, under half of them owing to an unresolved V gene in the studies checked, with the rest unexplained. The sample table shows fewer than 90,000 clones, and under 90% are seen once. The ten largest make up roughly 3% of the sample. The specimen was PBMCs, collected before nivolumab (anti-PD-1) treatment. Source of these receptors: a person aged 35-79 years with oral cavity squamous cell carcinoma.

About this clone itself: At one of its ends the junction is not consistent with the germline gene, which may arise from a read error. The chain employs TRBV6-6 and TRBJ1-4; TRBD1 is a possible D gene (6 bases). The V gene's germline CDR1 is MNHNY and CDR2 SVGAGI (reference sequence). The CDR3 length is 15 residues. CDR3 region: CASSDSGATNEKLFF. CDR3 in DNA: TGTGCCAGCAGTGACTCAGGGGCAACTAATGAAAAACTGTTTTTT.

The rearrangement uses TRBV30 and TRBJ2-3; 12 bases agree with TRBD2. The CDR3 runs 14 residues. Trimming cost V 4 bases and J 4 bases; bases outside gene matches: 3. Germline CDR1 GTSNPN, CDR2 SVGIG (reference sequence). CDR3: CAWKRTSGADTQYF. The CDR3, as DNA: TGTGCCTGGAAACGGACTAGCGGGGCAGATACGCAGTATTTT.

This chain connects TRBV4-1 to TRBJ2-7; a possible D gene is TRBD1 (6 bases). Germline CDR1 MGHRA, CDR2 YSYEKL. The CDR3 runs to 14 residues. V dropped 4 bases and J dropped 5 bases, with 15 bases sitting between them. In DNA form, the CDR3 reads TGCGCCAGCAGCCGAGCACAGGGAACCCACGAGCAGTACTTC. It is translated as CASSRAQGTHEQYF.

This chain links TRBV6-5 with TRBJ2-7; TRBD1 might be the D (6 bases). This CDR3 contains 13 residues. Trimming pared 6 bases from V and 5 bases from J, leaving 14 bases between. CDR1 is MNHEY and CDR2 is SVGAGI in the germline V gene. In nucleotides, the CDR3 is TGTGCCAGCAGGGGGTCAGGGGCACACGAGCAGTACTTC. Protein sequence: CASRGSGAHEQYF.

CDR3 loop: CASRPTGTRRGYTF. The CDR3 DNA reads as TGTGCCAGCAGGCCCACCGGGACCCGGAGGGGCTACACCTTC. This chain joins TRBV28 and TRBJ1-2; D perhaps matches TRBD1 (5 bases). Trimming stripped 6 bases from V and 8 bases from J, with 19 bases between. In germline, CDR1 is MDHEN, CDR2 SYDVKM. The CDR3 runs to 14 residues.

The table lists this clone with many counts. The chain employs TRBV5-4 and TRBJ2-7, with D uncertain. The ends were cut back, 4 bases at V and 0 bases at J, with 11 bases in the middle. Germline loops: CDR1 SGHNT, CDR2 YYREEE (reference sequence). The CDR3 covers 14 residues. The CDR3 DNA reads as TGTGCCAGCAGCCGTCAAGGCGTCTCCTACGAGCAGTACTTC. It yields the protein CASSRQGVSYEQYF.

The genes are TRBV7-2 and TRBJ2-1; no clear D gene. Germline V gene data show CDR1 as SGHTA and CDR2 as FQGNSA. The CDR3 totals 14 residues. Between the trimmed V and J ends, which lost 8 bases and 1 base, there was a span of 12 bases. The CDR3 sequence: CASVQEGSYNEQFF. CDR3 sequence (DNA): TGTGCCAGCGTGCAGGAAGGGTCCTACAATGAGCAGTTCTTC.

This clone was seen just once. The chain has TRBV30 and TRBJ2-3; D gene ambiguous. The V and J ends lost 7 bases and 2 bases respectively, with 10 bases between them. This CDR3 is 12 amino acids long. Germline CDR1 reads GTSNPN; CDR2 reads SVGIG (reference sequence). CDR3 in DNA: TGTGCCTACGAAGGCTACACAGATACGCAGTATTTT. Translation gives CAYEGYTDTQYF.

This sequence joins TRBV6-5 and TRBJ2-3; D is perhaps TRBD2 (5 bases). The V and J ends lost 6 bases and 2 bases respectively, with 6 bases between them. CDR1 MNHEY and CDR2 SVGAGI come from the germline V gene. There are 12 residues in the CDR3. The CDR3 is CASRRATDTQYF. CDR3 DNA: TGTGCCAGCAGGAGGGCCACAGATACGCAGTATTTT.

The chain links TRBV6-1 to TRBJ2-7; no clear D. Germline CDR1 and CDR2: MNHNS and SASEGT. V was clipped by 3 bases and J by 2 bases, with 11 bases between them. This CDR3 is built from 14 residues. CDR3 in amino acids: CASSDGQPPYEQYF. The DNA for the CDR3 is TGTGCCAGCAGTGATGGGCAGCCTCCCTACGAGCAGTACTTC.

The chain links TRBV28 to TRBJ1-2, with TRBD1 as a possible D gene (5 bases). The V end lost 7 bases, the J end lost 0 bases, and 12 bases lay between the germline ends. CDR3 length: 14 amino acids. In germline, CDR1 is MDHEN, CDR2 SYDVKM. The CDR3 loop reads CASTATVANYGYTF. As DNA, the CDR3 is TGTGCCAGCACCGCGACAGTCGCTAACTATGGCTACACCTTC.

V usage is TRBV5-1 and J usage is TRBJ2-5; 8 nucleotides line up with TRBD1. This CDR3 has 16 residues. Germline CDR1 is SGHRS and CDR2 is YFSETQ. V was clipped by 4 bases and J by 1 base; unmatched bases: 9. The CDR3 DNA sequence: TGCGCCAGCAGCAGGACCCCAGGGGGCATCCAAGAGACCCAGTACTTC. It yields the protein CASSRTPGGIQETQYF.

This clone was seen a few times. The gene calls are TRBV30 and TRBJ1-1; D uncertain. With 4 bases removed from V and 6 bases from J, the gap between germline ends came to 15 bases. The CDR3 has 13 residues. Germline V gives CDR1 GTSNPN, CDR2 SVGIG (reference sequence). CDR3 sequence: CAWMDWGTAEAFF. For the CDR3, the DNA is TGTGCCTGGATGGATTGGGGTACGGCTGAAGCTTTCTTT.

The chain carries TRBV11-2 and TRBJ2-2; D is ambiguous. CDR3 size: 13 residues. Trimming left V 0 bases short and J 3 bases short, with 2 bases between. Germline V gives CDR1 SGHAT, CDR2 FQNNGV. The CDR3 nucleotides read TGTGCCAGCAGCTTAGATGACACCGGGGAGCTGTTTTTT. Translation: CASSLDDTGELFF.